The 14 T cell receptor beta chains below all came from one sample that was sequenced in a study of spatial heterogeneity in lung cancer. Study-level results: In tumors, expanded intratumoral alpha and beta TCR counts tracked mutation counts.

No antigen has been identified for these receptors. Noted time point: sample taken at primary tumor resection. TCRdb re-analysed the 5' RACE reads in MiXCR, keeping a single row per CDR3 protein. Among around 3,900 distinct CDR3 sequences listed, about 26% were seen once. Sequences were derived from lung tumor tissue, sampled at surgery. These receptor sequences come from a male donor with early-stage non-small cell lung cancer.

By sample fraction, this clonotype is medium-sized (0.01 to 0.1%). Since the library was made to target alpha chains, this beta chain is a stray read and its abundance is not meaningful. The CDR3 sequence is CASSFGPQGSGGFFF. The CDR3 nucleotides read TGCGCCAGCAGCTTTGGCCCACAGGGAAGTGGAGGTTTTTTCTTT. V gene TRBV5-1 combines with J gene TRBJ1-1; D is perhaps TRBD1 (6 bases). Germline CDR1 SGHRS, CDR2 YFSETQ. V was trimmed by 2 bases and J by 13 bases, leaving 24 bases between them. The CDR3 runs to 15 residues.

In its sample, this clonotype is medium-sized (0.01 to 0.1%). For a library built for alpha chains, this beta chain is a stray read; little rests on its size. In DNA, the CDR3 is TGCGCCAGCAGCCAAGAACCGGGACTACATGAGCAGTTCTTC. Translation gives CASSQEPGLHEQFF. This sequence joins TRBV5-1 and TRBJ2-1, with TRBD2 matching over 7 bases. The CDR3 has 14 residues. Trimming took 4 bases from V and 8 from J; bases not matched to a gene: 9. Germline CDR1 SGHRS, CDR2 YFSETQ.

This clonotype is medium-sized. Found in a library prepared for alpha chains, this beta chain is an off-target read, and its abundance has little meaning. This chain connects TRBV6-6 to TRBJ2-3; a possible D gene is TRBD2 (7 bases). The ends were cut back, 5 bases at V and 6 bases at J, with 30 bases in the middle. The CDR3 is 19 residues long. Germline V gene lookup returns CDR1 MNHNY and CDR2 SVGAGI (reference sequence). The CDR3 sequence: CASSLDPPSRGGSGDTQYF. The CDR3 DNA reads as TGTGCCAGCAGTCTCGACCCCCCCTCGAGGGGGGGGTCAGGGGATACGCAGTATTTT.

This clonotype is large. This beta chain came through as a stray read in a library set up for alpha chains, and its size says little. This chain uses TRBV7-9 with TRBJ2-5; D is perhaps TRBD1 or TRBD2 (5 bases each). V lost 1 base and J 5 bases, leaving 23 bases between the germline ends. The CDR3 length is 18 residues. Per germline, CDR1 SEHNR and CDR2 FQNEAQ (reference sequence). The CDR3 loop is CASSLGWASGHPGETQYF. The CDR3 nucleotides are TGTGCCAGCAGCTTAGGCTGGGCAAGCGGACATCCCGGGGAGACCCAGTACTTC.

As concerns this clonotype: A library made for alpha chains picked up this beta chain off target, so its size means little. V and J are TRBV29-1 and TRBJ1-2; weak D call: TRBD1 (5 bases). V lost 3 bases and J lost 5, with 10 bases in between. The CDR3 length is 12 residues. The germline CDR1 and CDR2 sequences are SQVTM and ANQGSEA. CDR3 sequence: CSVEQGLYGYTF. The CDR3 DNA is TGCAGCGTTGAGCAGGGTTTATATGGCTACACCTTC.

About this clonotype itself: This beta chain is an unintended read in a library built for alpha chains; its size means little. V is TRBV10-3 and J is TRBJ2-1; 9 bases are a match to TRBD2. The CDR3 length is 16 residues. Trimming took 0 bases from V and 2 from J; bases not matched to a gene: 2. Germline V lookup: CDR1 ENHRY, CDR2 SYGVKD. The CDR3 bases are TGTGCCATCAGTGAGTCAGGGACTAGCACCTACAATGAGCAGTTCTTC. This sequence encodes CAISESGTSTYNEQFF.

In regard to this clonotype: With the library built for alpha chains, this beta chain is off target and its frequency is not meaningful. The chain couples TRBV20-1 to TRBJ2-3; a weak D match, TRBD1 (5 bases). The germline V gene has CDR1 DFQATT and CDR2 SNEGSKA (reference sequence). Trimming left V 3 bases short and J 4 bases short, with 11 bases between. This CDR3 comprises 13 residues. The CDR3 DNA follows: TGCAGTGCTAGGGGGCCTCACCCAGATACGCAGTATTTT. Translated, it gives CSARGPHPDTQYF.

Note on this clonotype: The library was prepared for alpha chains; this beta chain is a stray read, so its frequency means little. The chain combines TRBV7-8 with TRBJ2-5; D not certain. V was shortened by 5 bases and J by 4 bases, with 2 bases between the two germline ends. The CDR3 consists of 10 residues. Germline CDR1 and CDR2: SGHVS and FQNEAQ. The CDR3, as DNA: TGTGCCAGCAGCGGAGAGACCCAGTACTTC. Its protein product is CASSGETQYF.

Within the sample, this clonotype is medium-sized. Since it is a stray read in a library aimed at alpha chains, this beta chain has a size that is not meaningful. CDR3 in DNA: TGCAGTGCCATTAGGACAGGGACCTACGAGCAGTACTTC. Its protein product is CSAIRTGTYEQYF. The chain employs TRBV20-1 and TRBJ2-7; 8 bases line up with TRBD1. In germline, CDR1 is DFQATT, CDR2 SNEGSKA (reference sequence). With V trimmed by 6 bases and J by 2 bases, 6 bases remained unmatched. The CDR3 covers 13 residues.

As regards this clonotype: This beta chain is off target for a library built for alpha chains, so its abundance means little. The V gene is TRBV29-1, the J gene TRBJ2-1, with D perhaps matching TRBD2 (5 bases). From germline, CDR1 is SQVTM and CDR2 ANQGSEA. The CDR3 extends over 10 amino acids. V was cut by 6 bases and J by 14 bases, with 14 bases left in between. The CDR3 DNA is TGCAGCGTCCTCGAGGGAAAGGAGTTCTTC. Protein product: CSVLEGKEFF.

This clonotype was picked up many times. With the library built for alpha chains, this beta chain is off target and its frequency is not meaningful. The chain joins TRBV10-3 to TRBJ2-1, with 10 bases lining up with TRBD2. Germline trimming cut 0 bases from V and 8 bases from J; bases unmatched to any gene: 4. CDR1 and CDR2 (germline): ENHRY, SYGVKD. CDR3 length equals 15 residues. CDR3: CAISESTSGIYEQFF. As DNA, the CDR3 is TGTGCCATCAGTGAGTCCACTAGCGGGATCTATGAGCAGTTCTTC.

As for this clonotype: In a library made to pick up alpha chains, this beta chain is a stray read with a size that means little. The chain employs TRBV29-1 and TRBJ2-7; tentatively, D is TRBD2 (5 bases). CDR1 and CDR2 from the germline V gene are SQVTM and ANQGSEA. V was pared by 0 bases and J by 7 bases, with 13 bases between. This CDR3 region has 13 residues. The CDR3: CSVEDPLEGEQYF. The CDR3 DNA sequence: TGCAGCGTTGAAGACCCCCTAGAGGGAGAGCAGTACTTC.

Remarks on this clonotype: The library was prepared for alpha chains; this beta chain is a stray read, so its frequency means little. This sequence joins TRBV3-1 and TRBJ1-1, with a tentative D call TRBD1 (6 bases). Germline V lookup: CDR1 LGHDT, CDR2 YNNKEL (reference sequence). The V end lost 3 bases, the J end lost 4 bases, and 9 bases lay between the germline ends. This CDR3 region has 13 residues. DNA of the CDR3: TGTGCCAGCAGCCAGGGACATATCACTGAAGCTTTCTTT. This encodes CASSQGHITEAFF.

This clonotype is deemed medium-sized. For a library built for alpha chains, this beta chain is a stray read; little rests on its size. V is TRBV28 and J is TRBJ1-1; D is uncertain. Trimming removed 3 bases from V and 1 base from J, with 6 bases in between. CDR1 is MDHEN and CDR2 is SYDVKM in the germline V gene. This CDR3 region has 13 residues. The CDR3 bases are TGTGCCAGCAGTTTTGACGGGAACACTGAAGCTTTCTTT. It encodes CASSFDGNTEAFF.